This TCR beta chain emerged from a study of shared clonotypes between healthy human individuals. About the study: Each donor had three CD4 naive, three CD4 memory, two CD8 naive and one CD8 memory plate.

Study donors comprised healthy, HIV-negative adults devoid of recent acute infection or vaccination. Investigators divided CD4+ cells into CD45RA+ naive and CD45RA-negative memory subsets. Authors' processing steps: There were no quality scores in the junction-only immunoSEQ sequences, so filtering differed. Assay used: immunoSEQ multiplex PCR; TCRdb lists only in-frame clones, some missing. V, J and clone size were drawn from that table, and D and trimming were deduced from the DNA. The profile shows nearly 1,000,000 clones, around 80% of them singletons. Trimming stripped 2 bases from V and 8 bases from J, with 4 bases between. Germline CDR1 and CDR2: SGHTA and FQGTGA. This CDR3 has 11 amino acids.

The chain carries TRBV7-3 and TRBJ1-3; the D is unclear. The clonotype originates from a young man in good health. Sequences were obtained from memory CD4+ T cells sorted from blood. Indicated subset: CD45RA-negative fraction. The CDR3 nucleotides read TGTGCCAGCAGCTTAGTAGACACCATATATTTT. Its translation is CASSLVDTIYF.